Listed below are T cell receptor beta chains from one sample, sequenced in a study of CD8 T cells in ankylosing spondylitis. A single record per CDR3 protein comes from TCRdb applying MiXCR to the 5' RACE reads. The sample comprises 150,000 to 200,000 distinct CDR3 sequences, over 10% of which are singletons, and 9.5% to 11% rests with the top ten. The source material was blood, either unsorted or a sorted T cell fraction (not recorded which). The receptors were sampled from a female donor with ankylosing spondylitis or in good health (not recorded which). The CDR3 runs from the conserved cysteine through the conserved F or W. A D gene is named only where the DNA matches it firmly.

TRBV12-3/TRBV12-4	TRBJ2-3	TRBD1	CASSSDRGYTDTQYF
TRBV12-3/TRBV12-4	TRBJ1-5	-	CASSSPPSEGNQPQHF
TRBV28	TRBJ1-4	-	CASSFVAFNEKLFF
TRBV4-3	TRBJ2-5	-	CASSQDLRVVETQYF
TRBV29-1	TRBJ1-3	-	CSVDGGNTIYF
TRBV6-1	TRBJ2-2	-	CASRRDGHTGELFF
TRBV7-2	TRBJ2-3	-	CASTPGPPIDTQYF
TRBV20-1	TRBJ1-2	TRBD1	CSGQGVSNYGYTF
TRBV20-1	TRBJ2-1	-	CSARKVVYNEQFF
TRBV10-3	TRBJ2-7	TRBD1	CASGTGQGTEQYF
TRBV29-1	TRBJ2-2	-	CSAPGNTGELFF
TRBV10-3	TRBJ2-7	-	CAIRGDDYEQYF
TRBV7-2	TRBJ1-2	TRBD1	CAKTGTGNDGYTF
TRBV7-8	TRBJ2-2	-	CASGANTGELFF
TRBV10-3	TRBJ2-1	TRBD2	CAINPTSGMDNEQFF
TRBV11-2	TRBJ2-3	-	CASSFTRDTQYF
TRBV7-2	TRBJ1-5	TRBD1	CASSSLGTGDYQPQHF
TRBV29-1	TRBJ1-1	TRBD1	CSVEGTERAAFF
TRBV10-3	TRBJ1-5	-	CAIKGDIIDQPQHF
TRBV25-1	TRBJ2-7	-	CASSECNRQGGTCVEQYF
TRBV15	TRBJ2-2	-	CATSENGELFF
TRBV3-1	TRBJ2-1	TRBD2	CASSQERLSSGRANEQFF
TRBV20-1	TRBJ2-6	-	CSARTQGTGANVLTF
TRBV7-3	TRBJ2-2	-	CASSLTGVGTGELFF
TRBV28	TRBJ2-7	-	CASKQGSYEQYF
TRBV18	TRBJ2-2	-	CASSPASNTGELFF
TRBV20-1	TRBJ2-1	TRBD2	CSAPLAGRTEQFF
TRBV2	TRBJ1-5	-	CASAQGEVGPQHF
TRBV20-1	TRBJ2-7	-	CSAPHRPGSSYGQYF
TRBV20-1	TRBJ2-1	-	CSASHRDNEQFF